A selection of T cell receptor beta chains follows, all from one sample in a study of early T cells in non-severe SARS-CoV-2 infection. TCRdb reprocessed the 5' RACE reads via MiXCR and lists one record per CDR3 protein. The sample carries fewer than 85,000 distinct CDR3 sequences, about 13% recorded once. What was sequenced was whole blood. These receptor sequences come from an adult who was a healthcare worker with PCR-confirmed SARS-CoV-2 infection or an uninfected control (not recorded which). Both conserved end residues are part of each CDR3. Fields, in order: CDR3 DNA, CDR3 protein, clone size, V gene, J gene, D gene. D genes are given only for firm matches. Size is stated for part of the rows, as once, few or many counts, or as a class when the clone is expanded.

TGTGCCAGCAGTCCGGACAGGGACGCCTATGGCTACACCTTC	CASSPDRDAYGYTF	many	TRBV28	TRBJ1-2	TRBD1
TGTGCCAGCAGCCTAGACGGACTAGCGTTCTCCTACGAGCAGTACTTC	CASSLDGLAFSYEQYF	NA	TRBV7-2	TRBJ2-7	TRBD2
TGCGCCAGCAGCCAAGCTGGGGGGAAAGAGACCCAGTACTTC	CASSQAGGKETQYF	few	TRBV4-1	TRBJ2-5	NA
TGCGCCAGCAGCTTGGTGGGGCAAGAGACCCAGTACTTC	CASSLVGQETQYF	few	TRBV5-1	TRBJ2-5	NA
TGTGCCAGCAGACCTAGCGGGAGGGCCTACGAGCAGTACTTC	CASRPSGRAYEQYF	many	TRBV2	TRBJ2-7	TRBD2
TGTGCCAGCAGCTTAGGGGCAACAGGGTACACTGAAGCTTTCTTT	CASSLGATGYTEAFF	few	TRBV7-9	TRBJ1-1	NA
TGCAGTGCTGGACAGGGGGCCACCGGGGAGCTGTTTTTT	CSAGQGATGELFF	NA	TRBV20-1	TRBJ2-2	TRBD1
TGTGCCAGCAGCTTAGACAGGGGGCTCGATAATTCACCCCTCCACTTT	CASSLDRGLDNSPLHF	many	TRBV7-2	TRBJ1-6	TRBD1
TGTGCCAGCAGCCAAGTTGGCGGGAACTACGAGCAGTACTTC	CASSQVGGNYEQYF	NA	TRBV3-1	TRBJ2-7	NA
TGTGCCAGCAGTGAAGCCGGGACAGGGGGCTTCGAGCAGTACTTC	CASSEAGTGGFEQYF	NA	TRBV2	TRBJ2-7	TRBD1
TGTGCCAGCAGCCAGGGCAGGGATGGCGAGCAGTACTTC	CASSQGRDGEQYF	many	TRBV3-1	TRBJ2-7	NA
TGTGCCAGCAGGTCCCCCCTTGGCTACACCTTC	CASRSPLGYTF	NA	TRBV6-6	TRBJ1-2	NA
TGTGCCAGCAGTCCCATCCAACTCCTATACAATGAGCAGTTCTTC	CASSPIQLLYNEQFF	once	TRBV6-5	TRBJ2-1	NA
TGTGCCGGCAGCGACGGGTCCCAAGAGACCCAGTACTTC	CAGSDGSQETQYF	few	TRBV9	TRBJ2-5	NA
TGTGCCAGCAGCCTATCCCGGACCTCGCCCGAGCAGTACTTC	CASSLSRTSPEQYF	NA	TRBV14	TRBJ2-7	NA
TGTGCCACCAGCAGTAGTTGGCTCGAGCAGTACTTC	CATSSSWLEQYF	NA	TRBV15	TRBJ2-7	NA
TGTGCCAGCAGTTTAGCTAGCGGGCTTAGCAATGAGCAGTTCTTC	CASSLASGLSNEQFF	few	TRBV12-3/TRBV12-4	TRBJ2-1	TRBD2
TGTGCCAGCAGTGCAGGGGCAGGGTCCCATAAGAAGTACTTC	CASSAGAGSHKKYF	few	TRBV6-4	TRBJ2-7	NA
TGTGCCAGCAGCTTGGGAGACAGGTTTGAAGCTTTCTTT	CASSLGDRFEAFF	NA	TRBV7-9	TRBJ1-1	NA
TGCGCCAGCAGCTCCCTAACGGGGGATGAGCAGTTCTTC	CASSSLTGDEQFF	many	TRBV4-1	TRBJ2-1	NA
TGTGCCAGCAGCGTAGAGCTAGCGGGAGGGCCAACCGGTGAGCAGTTCTTC	CASSVELAGGPTGEQFF	NA	TRBV9	TRBJ2-1	TRBD2
TGTGCCAGTACTCCGACAGGGGGCCTCTACGAGCAGTACTTC	CASTPTGGLYEQYF	few	TRBV19	TRBJ2-7	TRBD1
TGTGCCAGCAGTGACACCACCGGATTGATAATTTTCTACGAGCAGTACTTC	CASSDTTGLIIFYEQYF	many	TRBV6-4	TRBJ2-7	NA
TGCAGTGCGACCCCTAAGGTAGCTAACTATGGCTACACCTTC	CSATPKVANYGYTF	NA	TRBV20-1	TRBJ1-2	NA
TGTGCCACCAGTGTGACAGGGGCGAACACCGGGGAGCCGTTTTTT	CATSVTGANTGEPFF	NA	TRBV24-1	TRBJ2-2	TRBD1
TGTGCCAGCAGTTTATACGGACTAGCGGGAGTGGTCACAGATACGCAGTATTTT	CASSLYGLAGVVTDTQYF	NA	TRBV28	TRBJ2-3	TRBD2
TGTGCCAGCGGACAGGGGATCTGGAATGAGCAGTTCTTC	CASGQGIWNEQFF	few	TRBV28	TRBJ2-1	TRBD1
TGTGCCAGCAGGTCAGGGGGCGGTGAGCAGTTCTTC	CASRSGGGEQFF	NA	TRBV28	TRBJ2-1	TRBD1
TGCAGCGTTGAAGATGGGCTAGCGGGAGTGTCGGGGCGGTACGAGCAGTACTTC	CSVEDGLAGVSGRYEQYF	NA	TRBV29-1	TRBJ2-7	TRBD2
TGTGCCAGTATTCCTTTAGGGGGATATAGCAATCAGCCCCAGCATTTT	CASIPLGGYSNQPQHF	many	TRBV19	TRBJ1-5	NA
TGTGCCAGCTCACAAACCGGGACAGGGAGTGGCTATGGCTACACCTTC	CASSQTGTGSGYGYTF	few	TRBV18	TRBJ1-2	TRBD1
TGTGCCAGCTCACCAGGGACGGCCTCCTACGAGCAGTACTTC	CASSPGTASYEQYF	NA	TRBV18	TRBJ2-7	NA
TGTGCCAGCAGCTTCGGACAGGGGAATAATTCACCCCTCCACTTT	CASSFGQGNNSPLHF	many	TRBV7-6	TRBJ1-6	TRBD1
TGTGCCAGCAGCCCCCTTGGACAGAAGAAGGACGAGCAGTACTTC	CASSPLGQKKDEQYF	few	TRBV12-3/TRBV12-4	TRBJ2-7	NA
TGTGCCAGCAGCTTCAACAGGGCTTTGCGGGAGACCCAGTACTTC	CASSFNRALRETQYF	many	TRBV11-2	TRBJ2-5	NA